Below are 23 T cell receptor beta chains sequenced from a single sample in a study of T-cell reconstitution after alpha-beta-depleted transplantation in children. This sample's TCRbeta library carried unique molecular identifier barcodes. TCRdb recomputed calls from the PCR reads with MiXCR, one row per CDR3 protein. This sample has 500,000 or so distinct CDR3 sequences, with around a third found just once. Here the sequenced sample was PBMCs from the stem cell graft donor, taken from the stem cell graft. These receptors were collected from a human donor who donated a stem cell graft to a child with aplastic anemia.

The V call is TRBV30, the J call TRBJ1-3; weak D call: TRBD1 (6 bases). Germline V gene data show CDR1 as GTSNPN and CDR2 as SVGIG (reference sequence). Trimming removed 2 bases from V and 3 bases from J, with 11 bases in between. The CDR3 has 14 amino acids. The CDR3 sequence: CAWSKGGGGNTIYF. CDR3 sequence (DNA): TGTGCCTGGAGTAAGGGGGGAGGTGGAAACACCATATATTTT.

This clonotype was detected a few times. The CDR3 DNA is TGTGCCAGCAGTGCAGCGATCTCTGGAAACACCATATATTTT. It yields the protein CASSAAISGNTIYF. This chain joins TRBV6-1 and TRBJ1-3; D gene unclear. Germline V gene sequence: CDR1 MNHNS, CDR2 SASEGT. The V end lost 4 bases, the J end lost 0 bases, and 7 bases lay between the germline ends. The CDR3 spans 14 residues.

The chain combines TRBV4-3 with TRBJ2-3; D unclear. Germline lookup yields CDR1 LGHNA and CDR2 YSLEER. The CDR3 loop spans 17 amino acids. V was clipped by 0 bases and J by 2 bases, with 15 bases between them. The CDR3 region is CASSQDKWAANTDTQYF. The CDR3 bases are TGCGCCAGCAGCCAAGATAAGTGGGCGGCCAACACAGATACGCAGTATTTT.

This clonotype was seen a handful of times. The V and J genes are TRBV7-2 and TRBJ1-6, with 7 bases lining up with TRBD1. CDR3 length: 15 amino acids. The trim removed 5 bases at V and 9 bases at J, leaving 10 bases unmatched. Germline lookup yields CDR1 SGHTA and CDR2 FQGNSA. The CDR3 loop reads CASSTNRGRSSPLHF. The CDR3 DNA is TGTGCCAGCAGCACGAACAGGGGACGGTCTTCACCCCTCCACTTT.

This chain uses TRBV12-3 or TRBV12-4 with TRBJ1-1, with D unclear. Trimming shortened V by 3 bases and J by 10 bases, and 12 bases separated the two germline ends. The CDR3 spans 12 residues. CDR3 region: CASSLEGVIAFF. The CDR3 DNA is TGTGCCAGCAGTTTGGAGGGTGTCATAGCTTTCTTT.

This clonotype was seen ten or more times. This chain links TRBV20-1 with TRBJ2-1; D unresolved. CDR3 length: 15 residues. Germline loops: CDR1 DFQATT, CDR2 SNEGSKA (reference sequence). V lost 2 bases and J 7 bases, leaving 18 bases between the germline ends. In DNA, the CDR3 is TGCAGTGCTAGATCTACGGGTCCGGCCTCGAATGAGCAGTTCTTC. Translating it yields CSARSTGPASNEQFF.

The rearrangement links TRBV27 to TRBJ1-2, with TRBD1 identical over 9 bases. V was clipped by 4 bases and J by 3 bases; unmatched bases: 3. CDR3 length: 14 residues. CDR1 MNHEY and CDR2 SMNVEV come from the germline V gene (reference sequence). Here the CDR3 reads CASSSGTGYYGYTF. CDR3 DNA: TGTGCCAGCAGTTCCGGGACAGGGTACTATGGCTACACCTTC.

This clonotype was counted a few times. V and J are TRBV12-3 or TRBV12-4 and TRBJ1-2; maybe TRBD1 (5 bases). This CDR3 has 13 amino acids. For the CDR3, the DNA is TGTGGTGTGGGGGAAACCCTTTCTTATGGCTACACCTTC. Translated, it gives CGVGETLSYGYTF.

V is TRBV20-1 and J is TRBJ2-2; D unclear. The CDR3 spans 11 residues. Trimming cost V 3 bases and J 4 bases, with 3 bases left between them. From germline, CDR1 is DFQATT and CDR2 SNEGSKA (reference sequence). The CDR3 DNA is TGCAGTGCTAGGTTCACCGGGGAGCTGTTTTTT. Translating it yields CSARFTGELFF.

V and J are TRBV4-3 and TRBJ1-1; D uncertain. V was pared by 0 bases and J by 3 bases, with 11 bases between. The CDR3 contains 15 residues. Germline V gene sequence: CDR1 LGHNA, CDR2 YSLEER. CDR3 nucleotide sequence: TGCGCCAGCAGCCAAGATCTGGCAGGCCACACTGAAGCTTTCTTT. Translation gives CASSQDLAGHTEAFF.

The CDR3 coding sequence is TGTGCCATCAGTGACTCCGGGACAGGGGGCGCAGGGACCGGGGAGCTGTTTTTT. Encoded protein: CAISDSGTGGAGTGELFF. The rearrangement links TRBV10-3 to TRBJ2-2; 12 nucleotides match TRBD1. The ends lost 3 bases at V and 5 bases at J; junction bases unmatched: 10. This CDR3 is 18 amino acids long. CDR1 ENHRY and CDR2 SYGVKD come from the germline V gene.

The V and J genes are TRBV6-1 and TRBJ2-7; D is unclear. The CDR3 covers 14 residues. Germline CDR1 is MNHNS and CDR2 is SASEGT. Trimming took off 4 bases at V and 0 bases at J, with 10 bases between the two ends. The CDR3 coding sequence is TGTGCCAGCAGTGTCCCGGCAAACTCCTACGAGCAGTACTTC. This codes for CASSVPANSYEQYF.

The V call is TRBV20-1, the J call TRBJ1-1; the match to TRBD1 covers 8 bases. The germline V gene encodes CDR1 DFQATT and CDR2 SNEGSKA (reference sequence). CDR3 length: 13 amino acids. J gave up 5 bases and V 7 bases, and 9 bases lay outside the gene matches. The CDR3, as DNA: TGCAGTGGGACTACAGGGGGTTATACTGAAGCTTTCTTT. This encodes CSGTTGGYTEAFF.

This clonotype was counted a single time. Lacking the conserved final phenylalanine or tryptophan, this CDR3 likely reflects a read error. V usage is TRBV10-2 and J usage is TRBJ2-5; 10 nucleotides line up with TRBD1. Germline V CDR1 and CDR2: WSHSY, SAAADI. The CDR3 runs to 12 residues. With V trimmed by 8 bases and J by 5 bases, 2 bases remained unmatched. The CDR3 loop reads CASGDRGETQYL. The DNA for the CDR3 is TGCGCCAGCGGGGACAGGGGCGAGACCCAGTACTTG.

In its sample, this clonotype was seen a few times. This sequence joins TRBV2 and TRBJ1-1; TRBD1 is a possible D gene (5 bases). The V end was cut by 7 bases, the J end by 12 bases, with 18 bases between. CDR1 and CDR2 (germline): SNHLY, FYNNEI. CDR3 length: 12 amino acids. CDR3 DNA: TGTGCCAGCACCCAGGGACTTCCGACCACTTTCTTT. Translated: CASTQGLPTTFF. The whole variable domain, filled in from reference TRBV2 and TRBJ1-1, reads EPEVTQTPSHQVTQMGQEVILRCVPISNHLYFYWYRQILGQKVEFLVSFYNNEISEKSEIFDDQFSVERPDGSNFTLKIRSTKLEDSAMYFCASTQGLPTTFFGQGTRLTVV.

This clonotype was observed a few times. The chain carries TRBV28 and TRBJ2-3, with 12 bases identical to TRBD2. V trimming: 6 bases; J trimming: 2 bases; junction bases outside the gene matches: 6. CDR1 is MDHEN, CDR2 SYDVKM, per germline. The length of the CDR3 is 16 residues. The CDR3 region is CASRFGLAGYTDTQYF. CDR3 in DNA: TGTGCCAGCAGATTCGGACTAGCGGGATACACAGATACGCAGTATTTT. Drawing the rest from reference TRBV28 and TRBJ2-3, the complete variable domain is DVKVTQSSRYLVKRTGEKVFLECVQDMDHENMFWYRQDPGLGLRLIYFSYDVKMKEKGDIPEGYSVSREKKERFSLILESASTNQTSMYLCASRFGLAGYTDTQYFGPGTRLTVL.

This clonotype was seen a handful of times. No DNA is shown, since the ends of the CDR3 on it are uncertain; the CDR3 is the one TCRdb lists. The chain joins TRBV12-3 or TRBV12-4 to TRBJ2-2; the DNA was not used to check the table's D call, TRBD2. A total of 14 residues make up the CDR3, ends included. This CDR3 reads CASSFGSGAHASFF.

This chain uses TRBV9 with TRBJ1-1, with D unresolved. Trimming left V 2 bases short and J 0 bases short, with 8 bases between. Germline CDR1 and CDR2: SGDLS and YYNGEE. This CDR3 is 14 amino acids long. CDR3 residues: CASSVDGVNTEAFF. CDR3 coding DNA: TGTGCCAGCAGCGTGGACGGGGTGAACACTGAAGCTTTCTTT.

The gene calls are TRBV19 and TRBJ1-1, with D unresolved. Per the germline V gene, CDR1 is LNHDA and CDR2 is SQIVND (reference sequence). The CDR3 is 12 amino acids. V gave up 8 bases and J gave up 8 bases, with 15 bases separating them. The CDR3 sequence: CASGEVQSEAFF. DNA of the CDR3: TGTGCCAGTGGGGAGGTACAGTCGGAAGCTTTCTTT.

This chain joins TRBV18 and TRBJ2-1; the match to TRBD1 covers 7 bases. There are 16 residues in the CDR3. CDR1 is KGHSH and CDR2 is LQKENI in the germline V gene. Unmatched junction bases numbered 6, after V lost 1 base and J lost 3 bases. DNA for the CDR3: TGTGCCAGCTCACCACGAACAGGGGAAAGCTACAATGAGCAGTTCTTC. Protein: CASSPRTGESYNEQFF.

The CDR3 DNA sequence: TGCGCCAGCAGCAAAAATCCGACGACAGCCTTAAATGAAAAACTGTTTTTT. This sequence encodes CASSKNPTTALNEKLFF. The rearrangement links TRBV5-1 to TRBJ1-4; D is perhaps TRBD1 (5 bases). This CDR3 contains 17 residues. Germline V gives CDR1 SGHRS, CDR2 YFSETQ. V was pared by 4 bases and J by 5 bases, with 21 bases between.

The V call is TRBV6-5, the J call TRBJ2-7, with D perhaps being TRBD1 or TRBD2 (5 bases each). Per the germline V gene, CDR1 is MNHEY and CDR2 is SVGAGI. The CDR3 extends over 16 amino acids. Trimming shortened V by 3 bases and J by 2 bases, and 17 bases separated the two germline ends. The CDR3 spells CASSYRDLLDPYEQYF. CDR3 DNA: TGTGCCAGCAGTTATCGGGACCTACTTGATCCCTACGAGCAGTACTTC.

The rearrangement uses TRBV27 and TRBJ1-6; D is ambiguous. V gave up 3 bases and J gave up 12 bases, with 9 bases separating them. Germline values: CDR1 MNHEY, CDR2 SMNVEV (reference sequence). The CDR3 length is 12 residues. The CDR3 DNA follows: TGTGCCAGCAGTTTTTTCGCCGGACCCCTCCACTTT. Translated: CASSFFAGPLHF.